The text below deals with one TCR beta chain. Its antigen is currently not known. Base qualities are missing; no much larger clone stands one base away. This sample stems from a study of blood T cell repertoires in COVID-19 (dated by TCRdb to about 2020). About the investigation overall: Collaborator samples came from the United States, Italy and Spain and covered acute and convalescent phases of COVID-19. Subjects who had been exposed to COVID-19, were actively infected with it, or had recovered from it provided the deeply sampled blood TCRbeta repertoires that made up the dataset. A freely available public database, intended as a resource for researchers studying the immune response to SARS-CoV-2, is where the repertoires were released. The prospective study material was composed of cDNA or gDNA derived from T cells, B-cell-depleted T cells, or PBMCs. The samples were drawn from the first 160 participants of the ongoing ImmuneRACE study and from 1,254 subjects provided by 6 global collaborators. Nearly every sample came with metadata listing a de-identified subject ID, COVID-19 status, age in years and sex. Where available, HLA class I and class II types were obtained from metadata supplied by the sample provider rather than from assay-based typing.

CDR1 SGHDN and CDR2 FVKESK are derived from the germline V gene. The germline V and J ends show losses of 1 base and 5 bases respectively, and no gene match explains 9 bases of the junction. The CDR3 runs 17 residues from the cysteine to the phenylalanine. The CDR3 DNA has 51 bases and is translated from base 1. Overall results and qualifications from the work: How much clinical and demographic metadata was included differed by source and by participant, and the metadata was provided uncurated.

In the prospective study, participants were 18 to 89 years old, resided in around 25 geographic areas of the United States, and were enrolled through a virtual design. In the prospective study, participants were assigned to cohorts based on the clinical history participants reported in a screening survey and a study questionnaire. Recovered participants in ImmuneRACE Cohort 3 were defined as having two consecutive negative NP/OP PCR tests, clearance from a healthcare professional, or resolution of symptoms. In the prospective study, whole blood, serum and a nasopharyngeal or oropharyngeal swab were collected from each participant by mobile phlebotomists. Participants in the prospective study had the option to provide additional blood draws and questionnaires over an approximately 2-month period. Before DNA extraction, blood samples from the prospective study were shipped at room temperature or frozen.

The immunoSEQ Assay, a bias-controlled multiplex PCR, was used to amplify TCRbeta CDR3 regions from genomic DNA. In the original analysis: The number of nucleated cells in each sample was estimated from the amplification of reference gene primers within the assay. To quantify the absolute abundance of each unique TCRbeta CDR3 rearrangement, sequence reads were collapsed and filtered. Productive Simpson clonality was computed per sample as the square root of Simpson's diversity index over productive rearrangements. TCRdb carries this immuneACCESS record with in-frame sequences only. Its versions omit some clonotypes, under half of them owing to an unresolved V gene in the studies checked, with the rest unexplained. V and J calls and clone size are copied from that table; D and trimming were computed from the DNA. The sample table records 320,000 or so clones; under 90% of these occur just once. Of the sample, 4% to 6% falls within the top ten clones.

This TCR came from a man in his sixties who had recovered from COVID-19. The chain is made from TRBV14 and TRBJ2-2, and TRBD2 aligns with 8 junction nucleotides. The sequenced material came from PBMCs or T cells enriched from blood (not recorded which). The CDR3 reads as follows: CASSQAFGRARTGELFF. The DNA sequence is TGTGCCAGCAGCCAAGCTTTCGGGAGGGCCAGGACCGGGGAGCTGTTTTTT.